The next 5 T cell receptor beta chains were all read from a single sample in a study of shared clonotypes between healthy human individuals. Assay used: immunoSEQ multiplex PCR; TCRdb lists only in-frame clones, some missing. There are a few hundred thousand clones in the sample; 65% to 80% occur only once, and roughly 12% lies in the top ten. Sequencing used PBMCs. All receptors derive from a woman aged 40 to 55 in good health. Some clones in this sample may be carry-over from other donors' samples.

This clone turned up a few times. CDR3 sequence (DNA): TGTGCCAGCAGTACAAGACTAGCGGGAGGGAACTACGAGCAGTACTTC. Its protein is CASSTRLAGGNYEQYF. The chain links TRBV27 to TRBJ2-7, with 14 nucleotides matching TRBD2. V shed 5 bases, J shed 3 bases, and the junction held 6 bases outside the gene matches. CDR1 MNHEY and CDR2 SMNVEV come from the germline V gene (reference sequence). The CDR3 has 16 residues.

This chain connects TRBV2 to TRBJ1-5; 9 bases are shared with TRBD1. V shed 6 bases and J 5 bases; nucleotides not matched to a gene: 5. The germline V gene has CDR1 SNHLY and CDR2 FYNNEI. This CDR3 has 14 residues. CDR3 bases: TGTGCCAGCAGGGGGGACAGGGCCTATCAGCCCCAGCATTTT. Protein product: CASRGDRAYQPQHF.

The chain has TRBV29-1 and TRBJ2-1, with D possibly TRBD2 on 5 matching bases. V was pared by 7 bases and J by 9 bases, with 10 bases between. The CDR3 loop spans 10 amino acids. Germline V gene sequence: CDR1 SQVTM, CDR2 ANQGSEA. CDR3 nucleotide sequence: TGCAGCGGGGGAGTTAGTGAGCAGTTCTTC. This encodes CSGGVSEQFF.

This clone was seen a few times. The same CDR3 also results from other DNA sequences found in this sample. J is TRBJ2-1 and V is TRBV5-1; D is unclear. V lost 1 base and J 0 bases, leaving 2 bases between the germline ends. The CDR3 is 13 amino acids. Germline V gene lookup returns CDR1 SGHRS and CDR2 YFSETQ. CDR3 in DNA: TGCGCCAGCAGCTTGAGCTCCTACAATGAGCAGTTCTTC. It is translated as CASSLSSYNEQFF. Combining the CDR3 with reference TRBV5-1 and TRBJ2-1 gives the whole variable domain KAGVTQTPRYLIKTRGQQVTLSCSPISGHRSVSWYQQTPGQGLQFLFEYFSETQRNKGNFPGRFSGRQFSNSRSEMNVSTLELGDSALYLCASSLSSYNEQFFGPGTRLTVL.

V and J are TRBV25-1 and TRBJ1-1; D unclear. From germline, CDR1 is MGHDK and CDR2 SYGVNS. The CDR3 is made up of 15 amino acids. Deletions cut 0 bases from V and 0 bases from J, with 8 bases between. CDR3 sequence (DNA): TGTGCCAGCAGTGAATATGGTCAGATGAACACTGAAGCTTTCTTT. Its protein is CASSEYGQMNTEAFF.